This T cell receptor (beta chain) came from a study of molecular identifiers for immune sequencing clone quantification. This clonotype was seen a handful of times. This CDR3 is 17 amino acids long. The germline V gene encodes CDR1 SGHVS and CDR2 FNYEAQ. Trimming took 0 bases from V and 6 from J, leaving 19 bases between them. Using its own MiXCR run on the PCR reads, TCRdb lists one record per CDR3 protein. The profile covers over 600,000 distinct CDR3 sequences, with 15% to 20% appearing a single time and 0.7% to 1% taken by the ten largest. The rearrangement uses TRBV7-6 and TRBJ2-3; weak D call: TRBD1 (7 bases). This receptor was obtained from a human donor in good health. Some libraries in this study had Jurkat cell RNA spiked in. The sequencing sample was made of naive CD8+ T cells from blood, with Jurkat cell RNA spiked in. The subset was: FACS-sorted CD8+CD4-CCR7+CD45RA+ naive T cells. In DNA form, the CDR3 reads TGTGCCAGCAGCTTAGCGAAGCACCGACTAGGGGGCGATACGCAGTATTTT. As protein: CASSLAKHRLGGDTQYF. Based on the CDR3 plus reference TRBV7-6 and TRBJ2-3, the full variable domain is GAGVSQSPRYKVTKRGQDVALRCDPISGHVSLYWYRQALGQGPEFLTYFNYEAQQDKSGLPNDRFSAERPEGSISTLTIQRTEQRDSAMYRCASSLAKHRLGGDTQYFGPGTRLTVL.